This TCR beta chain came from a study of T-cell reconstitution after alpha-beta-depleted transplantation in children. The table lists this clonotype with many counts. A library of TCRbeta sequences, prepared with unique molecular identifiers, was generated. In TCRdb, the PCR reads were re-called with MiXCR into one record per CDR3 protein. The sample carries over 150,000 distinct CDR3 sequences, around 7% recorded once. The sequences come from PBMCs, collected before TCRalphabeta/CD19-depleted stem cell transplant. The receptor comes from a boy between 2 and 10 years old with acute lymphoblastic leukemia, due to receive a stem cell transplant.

CDR3 DNA: TGCAGCGTTGAAATTCAGCCGTACAATGAGCAGTTCTTC. This sequence encodes CSVEIQPYNEQFF. This chain uses TRBV29-1 with TRBJ2-1, with unresolved D. V lost 2 bases and J lost 4, with 9 bases in between. Germline CDR1 and CDR2: SQVTM and ANQGSEA. The length of the CDR3 is 13 residues.